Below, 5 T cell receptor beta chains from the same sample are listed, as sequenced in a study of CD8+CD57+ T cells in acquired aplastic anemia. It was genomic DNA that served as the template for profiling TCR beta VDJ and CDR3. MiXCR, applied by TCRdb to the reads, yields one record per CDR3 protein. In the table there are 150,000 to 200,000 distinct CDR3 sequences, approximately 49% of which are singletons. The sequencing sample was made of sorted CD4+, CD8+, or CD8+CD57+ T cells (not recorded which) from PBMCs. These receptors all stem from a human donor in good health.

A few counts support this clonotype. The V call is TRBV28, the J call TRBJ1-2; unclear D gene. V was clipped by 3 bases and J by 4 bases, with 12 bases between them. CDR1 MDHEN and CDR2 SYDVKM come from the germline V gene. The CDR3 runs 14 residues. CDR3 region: CASSLVGLSYGYTF. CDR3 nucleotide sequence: TGTGCCAGCAGTTTGGTGGGGTTGAGCTATGGCTACACCTTC.

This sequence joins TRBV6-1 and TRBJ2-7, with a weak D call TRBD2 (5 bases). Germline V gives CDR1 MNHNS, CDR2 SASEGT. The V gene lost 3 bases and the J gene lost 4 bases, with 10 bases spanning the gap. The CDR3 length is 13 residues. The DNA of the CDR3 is TGTGCCAGCAGTGATTTACGAGGGTACGAGCAGTACTTC. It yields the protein CASSDLRGYEQYF.

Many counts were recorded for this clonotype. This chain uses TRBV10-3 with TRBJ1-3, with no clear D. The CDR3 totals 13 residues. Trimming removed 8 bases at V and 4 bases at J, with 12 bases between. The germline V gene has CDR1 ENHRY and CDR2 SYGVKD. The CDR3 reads CAIQELGGNTIYF. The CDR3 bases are TGTGCCATCCAGGAGCTGGGAGGAAACACCATATATTTT.

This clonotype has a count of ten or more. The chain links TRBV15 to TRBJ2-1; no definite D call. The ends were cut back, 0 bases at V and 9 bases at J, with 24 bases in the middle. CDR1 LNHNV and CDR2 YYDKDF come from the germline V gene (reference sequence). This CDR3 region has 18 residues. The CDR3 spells CATSRDLTRRKEGREQFF. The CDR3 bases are TGTGCCACCAGCAGAGATCTGACACGTAGAAAAGAAGGGCGTGAGCAGTTCTTC.

The chain's CDR3 is CASSGASNEQYF. Here the CDR3 DNA reads TGCGCCAGCAGCGGTGCATCCAACGAGCAGTACTTC. The chain employs TRBV5-1 and TRBJ2-7, with D unclear. The V and J ends lost 4 bases and 5 bases respectively, with 10 bases between them. Germline CDR1 and CDR2: SGHRS and YFSETQ. The CDR3 is 12 residues long.